This T cell receptor (beta chain) was sequenced in a study of blood T cell repertoires in COVID-19. Study overall: Acute and convalescent COVID-19 specimens originated in the United States, Italy and Spain. The analysed material was cDNA or gDNA that came from T cells, B-cell-depleted T cells, or PBMCs.

The table came from immunoSEQ multiplex PCR; TCRdb's copy has only in-frame clones and leaves some out. The profile covers approximately 300,000 clones, with 75% to 90% appearing a single time and approximately 1.9% taken by the ten largest. Ages ranged from roughly 18 to 100 years, with residence in about two dozen US areas. Sequenced: PBMCs or T cells enriched from blood (not recorded which). The clonotype comes from a woman in her twenties or thirties who had been exposed to COVID-19.

CDR3 bases: TGTGCCAGCAGTGAAAATTTCGGGACAGCCCAAGAGACCCAGTACTTC. Protein: CASSENFGTAQETQYF. This chain connects TRBV6-1 to TRBJ2-5; 7 nucleotides line up with TRBD1. The V and J ends lost 2 bases and 1 base, in that order; junction bases with no gene match: 7. CDR1 and CDR2 (germline): MNHNS, SASEGT. CDR3 length: 16 residues.